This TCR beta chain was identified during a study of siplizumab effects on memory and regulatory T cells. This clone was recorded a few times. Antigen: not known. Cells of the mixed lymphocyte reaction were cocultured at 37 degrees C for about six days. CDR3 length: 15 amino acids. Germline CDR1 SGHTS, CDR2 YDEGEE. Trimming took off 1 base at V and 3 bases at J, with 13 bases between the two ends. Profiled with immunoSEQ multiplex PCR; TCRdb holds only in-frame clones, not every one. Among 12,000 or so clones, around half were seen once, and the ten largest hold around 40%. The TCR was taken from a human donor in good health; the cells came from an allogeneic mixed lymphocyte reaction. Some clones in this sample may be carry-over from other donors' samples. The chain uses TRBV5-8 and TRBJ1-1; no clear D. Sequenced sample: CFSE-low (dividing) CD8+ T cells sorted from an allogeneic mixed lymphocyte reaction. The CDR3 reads CASSLLQIWDTEAFF. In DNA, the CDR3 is TGTGCCAGCAGCTTGCTTCAGATATGGGACACTGAAGCTTTCTTT.